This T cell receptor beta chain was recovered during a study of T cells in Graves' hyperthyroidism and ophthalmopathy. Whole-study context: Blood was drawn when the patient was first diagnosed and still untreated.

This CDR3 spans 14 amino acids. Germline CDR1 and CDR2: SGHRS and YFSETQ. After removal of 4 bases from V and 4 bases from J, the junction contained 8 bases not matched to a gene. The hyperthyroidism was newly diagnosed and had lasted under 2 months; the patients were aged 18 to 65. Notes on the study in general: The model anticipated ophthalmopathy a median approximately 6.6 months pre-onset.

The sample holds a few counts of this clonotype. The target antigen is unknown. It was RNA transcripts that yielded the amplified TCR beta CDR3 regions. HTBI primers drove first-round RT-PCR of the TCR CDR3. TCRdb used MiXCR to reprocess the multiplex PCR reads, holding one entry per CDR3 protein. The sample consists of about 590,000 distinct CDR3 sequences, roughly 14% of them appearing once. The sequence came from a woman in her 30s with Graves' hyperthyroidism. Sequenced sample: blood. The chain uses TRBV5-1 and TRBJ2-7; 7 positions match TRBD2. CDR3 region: CASSKTSVSYEQYF. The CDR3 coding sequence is TGCGCCAGCAGCAAAACTAGCGTGTCGTACGAGCAGTACTTC.